Each of the 17 T cell receptor beta chains below was sequenced from the same sample in a study of spatial heterogeneity in lung cancer. MiXCR, applied by TCRdb to the 5' RACE reads, yields one record per CDR3 protein. The data show more than 25,000 distinct CDR3 sequences, roughly 5% seen once. Time point of the sample: blood at routine non-recurrence follow-up after resection. Material: PBMCs, obtained at follow-up. These receptors were obtained from a female donor with early-stage non-small cell lung cancer.

This clonotype was observed a handful of times. The V and J genes are TRBV5-1 and TRBJ2-1, with TRBD2 matching over 11 bases. The germline gives CDR1 SGHRS, CDR2 YFSETQ. The CDR3 length is 17 residues. V lost 0 bases to trimming and J lost 3 bases; unmatched junction nucleotides: 5. The DNA of the CDR3 is TGCGCCAGCAGCTTGGCCCCCACTAGCGGGAGCTACAATGAGCAGTTCTTC. Its protein is CASSLAPTSGSYNEQFF.

The rearrangement joins TRBV10-3 to TRBJ2-2, with D tentatively TRBD1 (5 bases). Trimming cost V 10 bases and J 6 bases, with 12 bases left between them. This CDR3 comprises 12 residues. The germline CDR1 and CDR2 sequences are ENHRY and SYGVKD. The CDR3: CATKLGAGELFF. The CDR3 DNA follows: TGTGCCACCAAGTTAGGGGCCGGGGAGCTGTTTTTT.

Ten or more counts support this clonotype. V is TRBV6-2 or TRBV6-3 and J is TRBJ2-7, with 8 nucleotides matching TRBD1. Germline V gene lookup returns CDR1 MNHEY and CDR2 SVGEGT. Trimming cost V 6 bases and J 2 bases; bases outside gene matches: 6. The CDR3 totals 14 residues. CDR3 in DNA: TGTGCCAGCAGACGCGGACAGGGACCCTACGAGCAGTACTTC. Encoded protein: CASRRGQGPYEQYF.

The sample holds many counts of this clonotype. The chain carries TRBV5-6 and TRBJ1-3, with a weak D call TRBD1 (5 bases). Germline loops: CDR1 SGHDT, CDR2 YYEEEE. This CDR3 contains 15 residues. V was pared by 4 bases and J by 1 base, with 12 bases between. The CDR3 reads CASSVDSSSGNTIYF. The CDR3 bases are TGTGCCAGCAGCGTTGACAGTTCATCTGGAAACACCATATATTTT.

This clonotype has at least ten counts. V usage is TRBV7-2 and J usage is TRBJ1-2, with TRBD1 matching over 7 bases. CDR1 is SGHTA, CDR2 FQGNSA, per germline. The CDR3 is 12 residues long. V was pared by 2 bases and J by 8 bases, with 2 bases of the junction left unmatched. In nucleotides, the CDR3 is TGTGCCAGCAGCTTACCGACAGGGGGCTACACCTTC. It encodes CASSLPTGGYTF.

This clonotype is labeled medium-sized. The rearrangement links TRBV6-2 or TRBV6-3 to TRBJ2-7, with D uncertain. Trimming took 5 bases from V and 6 from J, leaving 8 bases between them. CDR1 and CDR2 (germline): MNHEY, SVGEGT. The CDR3 length is 11 residues. The CDR3 nucleotides are TGTGCCAGCAGTCGCACTACCGAGCAGTACTTC. This sequence encodes CASSRTTEQYF.

J is TRBJ2-7 and V is TRBV24-1; 7 bases map to TRBD2. Germline CDR1 reads KGHDR; CDR2 reads SFDVKD. This CDR3 has 15 amino acids. V trimming: 6 bases; J trimming: 2 bases; junction bases outside the gene matches: 9. The CDR3 loop reads CATSRGDGGTYEQYF. The CDR3 bases are TGTGCCACCAGTCGGGGGGACGGAGGCACCTACGAGCAGTACTTC.

This chain connects TRBV6-2 or TRBV6-3 to TRBJ2-1; 9 nucleotides match TRBD2. This CDR3 is 15 amino acids long. Per germline, CDR1 MNHEY and CDR2 SVGEGT. The junction had 11 bases not matched to a gene; V was cut back by 6 bases and J by 8 bases. In DNA form, the CDR3 reads TGTGCCAGCAGCGACCCGGGACTAGCTCTACATGAGCAGTTCTTC. Amino acid sequence: CASSDPGLALHEQFF.

The chain links TRBV5-5 to TRBJ2-2, with 7 bases matching TRBD1. CDR3 size: 17 residues. Trimming removed 4 bases from V and 4 bases from J; junction bases left unmatched: 13. Germline V CDR1 and CDR2: SGHKS, YYEKEE (reference sequence). DNA for the CDR3: TGTGCCAGCAGCCTATTTGACAGGGTCGAGGTCACCGGGGAGCTGTTTTTT. This sequence encodes CASSLFDRVEVTGELFF.

In its sample, this clonotype was seen many times. The gene calls are TRBV11-1 and TRBJ1-2; D unresolved. Trimming pared 1 base from V and 3 bases from J, leaving 12 bases between. Per germline, CDR1 SGHAT and CDR2 FQDESV (reference sequence). The CDR3 spans 15 residues. The CDR3 DNA sequence: TGTGCCAGCAGCTTAGTCTCGGGCCCGGACTATGGCTACACCTTC. Encoded protein: CASSLVSGPDYGYTF.

At least ten counts were recorded for this clonotype. The chain employs TRBV5-6 and TRBJ2-1; D is possibly TRBD1 or TRBD2 (5 bases each). Trimming pared 0 bases from V and 5 bases from J, leaving 12 bases between. The germline V gene has CDR1 SGHDT and CDR2 YYEEEE. This CDR3 has 15 residues. CDR3 protein: CASSLEQEDNNEQFF. The CDR3 DNA sequence: TGTGCCAGCAGCTTGGAACAGGAGGACAACAATGAGCAGTTCTTC.

This clonotype was recorded many times. This chain connects TRBV28 to TRBJ2-1; possibly TRBD1 for D (6 bases). The CDR3 contains 16 residues. Deletions cut 6 bases from V and 2 bases from J, with 17 bases between. Germline V gives CDR1 MDHEN, CDR2 SYDVKM. CDR3 nucleotide sequence: TGTGCCAGCAGGGGGGTACAGGGTGTAACCTACAATGAGCAGTTCTTC. Residues: CASRGVQGVTYNEQFF.

The table lists this clonotype with many counts. V and J are TRBV7-2 and TRBJ1-1, with no clear D. The CDR3 totals 12 residues. Trimming stripped 7 bases from V and 3 bases from J, with 9 bases between. CDR1 and CDR2 from the germline V gene are SGHTA and FQGNSA. In DNA form, the CDR3 reads TGTGCCAGCACCATAGGGTACACTGAAGCTTTCTTT. Residues: CASTIGYTEAFF.

This clonotype was recorded many times. The rearrangement joins TRBV28 to TRBJ2-7, with 8 bases identical to TRBD1. The CDR3 runs 14 residues. The V and J ends lost 6 bases and 3 bases, in that order; junction bases with no gene match: 7. The germline V gene has CDR1 MDHEN and CDR2 SYDVKM. The CDR3 protein is CASSADRVNYEQYF. The CDR3 region has the DNA TGTGCCAGCAGCGCGGACAGGGTGAACTACGAGCAGTACTTC.

In its sample, this clonotype was seen a few times. Sequence at one end of the junction differs from germline and may be a read error. This chain links TRBV6-5 with TRBJ2-1; D is undetermined. There are 14 residues in the CDR3. Germline V CDR1 and CDR2: MNHEY, SVGAGI. The CDR3 DNA reads as TGTGCCAGCAGTTTAAGTAGCTCCCACAATGAGCAGTTCTTC. Residues: CASSLSSSHNEQFF.

The table lists this clonotype with many counts. The chain combines TRBV7-2 with TRBJ1-6; tentative D call: TRBD1 (6 bases). V shed 5 bases and J shed 10 bases, with 15 bases lying between them. The CDR3 is made up of 14 amino acids. Germline-derived CDR1 and CDR2 are SGHTA and FQGNSA. CDR3 DNA: TGTGCCAGCAGCCAAGGTGGGGGGCACTCACCCCTCCACTTT. This sequence encodes CASSQGGGHSPLHF.

This clonotype was observed many times. The chain couples TRBV19 to TRBJ2-6, with D uncertain. Germline V gene lookup returns CDR1 LNHDA and CDR2 SQIVND (reference sequence). This CDR3 contains 12 residues. Trimming took 3 bases from V and 7 from J, leaving 4 bases between them. The DNA for the CDR3 is TGTGCCAGTAGTATTAGCGCCAACGTCCTGACTTTC. Its translation: CASSISANVLTF.